This TCR beta chain comes out of a study of cytomegalovirus exposure and HLA in healthy donors. CDR1 SGDLS and CDR2 YYNGEE come from the germline V gene. V dropped 1 base and J dropped 5; count of bases not matched to a gene: 8. The CDR3 is made up of 17 amino acids. A multiplex PCR was run with 60 Vbeta primers and 13 Jbeta primers. Assay used: immunoSEQ multiplex PCR; TCRdb lists only in-frame clones, some missing. The sample yields some 130,000 clones, approximately 62% seen once. This clone was seen a single time. This clonotype was obtained from a human donor in good health. The sample consisted of PBMCs. The V and J genes are TRBV9 and TRBJ2-2, with 10 bases that match TRBD1. The CDR3 nucleotides read TGTGCCAGCAGCGTAACAGACAGGGGGCGTTATACCGGGGAGCTGTTTTTT. Amino acids: CASSVTDRGRYTGELFF.